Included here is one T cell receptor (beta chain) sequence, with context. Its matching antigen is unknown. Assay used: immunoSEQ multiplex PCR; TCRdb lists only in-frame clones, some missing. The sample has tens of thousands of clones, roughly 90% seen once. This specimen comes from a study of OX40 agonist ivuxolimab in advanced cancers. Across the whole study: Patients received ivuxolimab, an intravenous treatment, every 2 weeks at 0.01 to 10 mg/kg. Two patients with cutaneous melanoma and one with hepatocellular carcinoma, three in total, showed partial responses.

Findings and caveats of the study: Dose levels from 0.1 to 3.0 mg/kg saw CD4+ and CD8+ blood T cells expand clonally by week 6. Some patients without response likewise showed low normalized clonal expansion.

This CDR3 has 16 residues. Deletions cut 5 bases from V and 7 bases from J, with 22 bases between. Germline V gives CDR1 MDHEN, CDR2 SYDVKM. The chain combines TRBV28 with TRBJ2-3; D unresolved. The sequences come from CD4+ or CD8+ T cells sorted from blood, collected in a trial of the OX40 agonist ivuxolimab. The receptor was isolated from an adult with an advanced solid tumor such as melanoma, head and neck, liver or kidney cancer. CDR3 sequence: CASSGVQTDRLNTQYF. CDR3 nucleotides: TGTGCCAGCAGTGGGGTTCAAACCGATAGACTGAATACGCAGTATTTT.